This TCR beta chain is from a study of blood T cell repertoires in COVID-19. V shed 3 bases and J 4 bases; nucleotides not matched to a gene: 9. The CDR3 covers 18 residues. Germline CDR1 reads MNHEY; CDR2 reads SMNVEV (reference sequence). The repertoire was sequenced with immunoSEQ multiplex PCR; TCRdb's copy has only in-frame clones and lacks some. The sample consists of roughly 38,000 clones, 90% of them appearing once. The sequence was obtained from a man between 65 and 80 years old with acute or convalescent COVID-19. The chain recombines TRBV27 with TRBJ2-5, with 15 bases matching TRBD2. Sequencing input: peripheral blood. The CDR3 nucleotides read TGTGCCAGCAGTTTTAACCCGGGACTAGCGGGAGGCGGAGAGACCCAGTACTTC. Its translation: CASSFNPGLAGGGETQYF.